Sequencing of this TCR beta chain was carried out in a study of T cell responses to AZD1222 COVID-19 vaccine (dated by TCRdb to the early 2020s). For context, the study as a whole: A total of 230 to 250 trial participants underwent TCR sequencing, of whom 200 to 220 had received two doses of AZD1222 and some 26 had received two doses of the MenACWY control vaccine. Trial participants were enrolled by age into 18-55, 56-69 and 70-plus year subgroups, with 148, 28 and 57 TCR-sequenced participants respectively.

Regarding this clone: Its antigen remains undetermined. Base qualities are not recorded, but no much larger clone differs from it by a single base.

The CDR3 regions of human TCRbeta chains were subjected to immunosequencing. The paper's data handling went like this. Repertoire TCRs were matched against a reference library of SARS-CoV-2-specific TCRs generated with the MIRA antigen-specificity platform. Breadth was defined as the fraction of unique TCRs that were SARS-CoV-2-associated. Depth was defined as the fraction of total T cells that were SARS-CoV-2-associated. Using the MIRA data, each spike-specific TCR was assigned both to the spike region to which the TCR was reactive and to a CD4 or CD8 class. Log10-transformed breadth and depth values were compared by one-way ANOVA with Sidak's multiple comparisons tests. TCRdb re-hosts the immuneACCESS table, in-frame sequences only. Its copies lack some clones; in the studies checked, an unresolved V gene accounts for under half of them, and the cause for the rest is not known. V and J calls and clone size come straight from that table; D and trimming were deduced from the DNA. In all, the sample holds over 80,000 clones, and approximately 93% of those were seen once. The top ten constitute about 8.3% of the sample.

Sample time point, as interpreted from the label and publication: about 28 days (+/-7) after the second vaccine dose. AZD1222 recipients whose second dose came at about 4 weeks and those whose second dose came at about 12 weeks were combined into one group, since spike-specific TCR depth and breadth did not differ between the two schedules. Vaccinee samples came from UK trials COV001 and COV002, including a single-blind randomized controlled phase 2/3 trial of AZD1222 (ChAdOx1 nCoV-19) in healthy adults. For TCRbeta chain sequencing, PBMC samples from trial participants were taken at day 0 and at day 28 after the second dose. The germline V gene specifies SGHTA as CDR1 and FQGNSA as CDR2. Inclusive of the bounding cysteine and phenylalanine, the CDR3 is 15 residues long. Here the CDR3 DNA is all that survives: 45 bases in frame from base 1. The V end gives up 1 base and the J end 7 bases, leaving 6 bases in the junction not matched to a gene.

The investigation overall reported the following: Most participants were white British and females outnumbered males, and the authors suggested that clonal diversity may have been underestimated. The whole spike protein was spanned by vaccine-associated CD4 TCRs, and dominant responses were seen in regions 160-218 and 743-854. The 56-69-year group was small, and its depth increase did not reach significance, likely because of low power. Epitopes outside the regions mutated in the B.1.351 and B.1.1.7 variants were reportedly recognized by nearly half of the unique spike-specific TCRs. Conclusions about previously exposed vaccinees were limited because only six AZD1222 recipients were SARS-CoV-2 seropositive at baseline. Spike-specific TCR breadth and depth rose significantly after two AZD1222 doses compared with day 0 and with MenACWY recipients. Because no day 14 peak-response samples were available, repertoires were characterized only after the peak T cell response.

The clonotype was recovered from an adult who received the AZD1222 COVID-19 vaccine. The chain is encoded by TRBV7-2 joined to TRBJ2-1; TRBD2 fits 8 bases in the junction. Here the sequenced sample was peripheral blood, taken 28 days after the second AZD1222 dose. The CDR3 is CASSLGGRLGNEQFF. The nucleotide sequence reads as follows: TGTGCCAGCAGCTTAGGCGGGAGGTTGGGAAATGAGCAGTTCTTC. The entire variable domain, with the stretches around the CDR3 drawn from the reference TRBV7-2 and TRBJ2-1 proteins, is GAGVSQSPSNKVTEKGKDVELRCDPISGHTALYWYRQSLGQGLEFLIYFQGNSAPDKSGLPSDRFSAERTGGSVSTLTIQRTQQEDSAVYLCASSLGGRLGNEQFFGPGTRLTVL.